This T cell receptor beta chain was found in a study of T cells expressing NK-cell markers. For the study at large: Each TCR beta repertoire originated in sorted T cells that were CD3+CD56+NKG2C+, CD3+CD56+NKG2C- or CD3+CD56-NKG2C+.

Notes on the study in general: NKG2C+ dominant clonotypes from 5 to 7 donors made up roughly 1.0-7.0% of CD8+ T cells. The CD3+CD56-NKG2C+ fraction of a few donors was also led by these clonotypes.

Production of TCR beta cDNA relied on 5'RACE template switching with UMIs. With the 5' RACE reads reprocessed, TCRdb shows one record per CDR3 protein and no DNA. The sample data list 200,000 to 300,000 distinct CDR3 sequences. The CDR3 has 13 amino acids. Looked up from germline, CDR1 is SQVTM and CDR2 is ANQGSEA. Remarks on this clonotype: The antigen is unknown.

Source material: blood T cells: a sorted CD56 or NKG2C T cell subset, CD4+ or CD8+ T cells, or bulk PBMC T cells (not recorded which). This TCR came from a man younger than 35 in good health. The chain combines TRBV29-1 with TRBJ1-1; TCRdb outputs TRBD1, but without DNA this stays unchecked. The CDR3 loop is CSVVKGLDTEAFF.